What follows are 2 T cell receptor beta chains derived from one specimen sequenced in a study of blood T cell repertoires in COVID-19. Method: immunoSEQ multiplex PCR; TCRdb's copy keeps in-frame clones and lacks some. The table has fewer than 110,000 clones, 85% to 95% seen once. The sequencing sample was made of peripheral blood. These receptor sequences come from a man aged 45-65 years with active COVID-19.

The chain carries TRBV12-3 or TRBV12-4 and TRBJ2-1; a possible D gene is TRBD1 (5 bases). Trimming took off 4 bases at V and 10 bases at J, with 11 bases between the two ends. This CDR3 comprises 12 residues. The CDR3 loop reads CASSSLDSEQFF. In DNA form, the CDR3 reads TGTGCCAGCAGTTCCCTAGACAGCGAGCAGTTCTTC.

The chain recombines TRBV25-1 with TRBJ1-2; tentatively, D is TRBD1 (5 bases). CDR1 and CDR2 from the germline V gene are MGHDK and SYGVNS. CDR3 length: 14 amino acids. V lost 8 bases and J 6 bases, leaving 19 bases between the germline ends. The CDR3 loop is CASLGGRGKDGYTF. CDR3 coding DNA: TGTGCCAGCCTTGGGGGACGGGGGAAGGATGGCTACACCTTC.